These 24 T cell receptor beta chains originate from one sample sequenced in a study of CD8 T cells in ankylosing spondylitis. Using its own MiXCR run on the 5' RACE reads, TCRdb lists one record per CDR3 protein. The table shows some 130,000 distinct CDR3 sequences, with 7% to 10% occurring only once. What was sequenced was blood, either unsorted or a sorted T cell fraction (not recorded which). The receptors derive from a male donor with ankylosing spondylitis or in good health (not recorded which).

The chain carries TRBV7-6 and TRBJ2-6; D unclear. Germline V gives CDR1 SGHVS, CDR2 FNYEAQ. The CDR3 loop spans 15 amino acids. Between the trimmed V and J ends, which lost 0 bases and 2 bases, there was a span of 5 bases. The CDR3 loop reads CASSLAPAGANVLTF. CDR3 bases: TGTGCCAGCAGCTTAGCGCCGGCTGGGGCCAACGTCCTGACTTTC.

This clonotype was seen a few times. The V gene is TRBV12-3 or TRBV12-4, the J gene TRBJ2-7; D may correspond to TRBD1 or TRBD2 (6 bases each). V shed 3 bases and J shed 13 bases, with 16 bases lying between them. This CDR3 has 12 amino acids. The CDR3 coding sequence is TGTGCCAGCAGTTTTACAGGGAGGACAACCTACTTC. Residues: CASSFTGRTTYF.

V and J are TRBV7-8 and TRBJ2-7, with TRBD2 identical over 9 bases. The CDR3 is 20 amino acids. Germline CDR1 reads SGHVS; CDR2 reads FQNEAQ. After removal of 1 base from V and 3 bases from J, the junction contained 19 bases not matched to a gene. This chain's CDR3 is CASSLGPPASGMGVYYEQYF. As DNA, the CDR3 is TGTGCCAGCAGCTTAGGCCCCCCGGCTAGCGGGATGGGGGTATACTACGAGCAGTACTTC.

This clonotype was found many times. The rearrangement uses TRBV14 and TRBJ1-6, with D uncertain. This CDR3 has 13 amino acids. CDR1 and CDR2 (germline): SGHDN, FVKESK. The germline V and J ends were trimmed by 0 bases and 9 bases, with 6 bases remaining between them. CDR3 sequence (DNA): TGTGCCAGCAGCCAAGATCAGCTTTCACCCCTCCACTTT. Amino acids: CASSQDQLSPLHF.

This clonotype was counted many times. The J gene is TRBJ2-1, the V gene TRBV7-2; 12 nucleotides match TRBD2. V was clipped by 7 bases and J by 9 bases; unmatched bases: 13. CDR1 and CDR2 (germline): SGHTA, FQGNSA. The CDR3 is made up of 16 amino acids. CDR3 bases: TGTGCCAGCACCAAAGCATATACTAGCGGGAGGAGTGAGCAGTTCTTC. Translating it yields CASTKAYTSGRSEQFF.

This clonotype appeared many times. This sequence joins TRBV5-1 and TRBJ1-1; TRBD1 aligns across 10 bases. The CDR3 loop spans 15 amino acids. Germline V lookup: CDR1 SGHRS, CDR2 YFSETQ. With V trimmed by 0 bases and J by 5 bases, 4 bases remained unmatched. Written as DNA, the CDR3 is TGCGCCAGCAGCTTGGGACAGGGGGCGCAAACTGAAGCTTTCTTT. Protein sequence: CASSLGQGAQTEAFF.

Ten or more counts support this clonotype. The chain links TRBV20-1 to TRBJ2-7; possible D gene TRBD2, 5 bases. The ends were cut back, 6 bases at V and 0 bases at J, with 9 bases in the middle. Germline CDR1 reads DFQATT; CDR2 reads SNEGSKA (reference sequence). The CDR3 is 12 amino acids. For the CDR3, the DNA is TGCAGTGCCACGGAGGACTCCTACGAGCAGTACTTC. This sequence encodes CSATEDSYEQYF.

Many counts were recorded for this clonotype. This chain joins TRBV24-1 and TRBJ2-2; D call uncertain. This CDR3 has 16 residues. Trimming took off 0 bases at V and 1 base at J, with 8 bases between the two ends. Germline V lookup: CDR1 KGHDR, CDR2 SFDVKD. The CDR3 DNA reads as TGTGCCACCAGTGATTTGATGTCCGAGAACACCGGGGAGCTGTTTTTT. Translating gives CATSDLMSENTGELFF.

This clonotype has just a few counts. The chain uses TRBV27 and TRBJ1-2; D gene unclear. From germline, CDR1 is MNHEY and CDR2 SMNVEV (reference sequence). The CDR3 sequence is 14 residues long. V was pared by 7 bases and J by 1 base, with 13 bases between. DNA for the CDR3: TGTGCCAGCACCGGCCGGCGCCTTAACTATGGCTACACCTTC. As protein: CASTGRRLNYGYTF.

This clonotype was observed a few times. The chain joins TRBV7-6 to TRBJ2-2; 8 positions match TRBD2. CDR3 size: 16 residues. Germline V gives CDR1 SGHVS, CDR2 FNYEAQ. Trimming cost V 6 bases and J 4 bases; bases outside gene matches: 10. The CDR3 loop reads CASSPTTGGVTGELFF. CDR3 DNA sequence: TGTGCCAGCAGTCCAACAACGGGAGGGGTCACCGGGGAGCTGTTTTTT. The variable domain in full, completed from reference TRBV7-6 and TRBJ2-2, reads GAGVSQSPRYKVTKRGQDVALRCDPISGHVSLYWYRQALGQGPEFLTYFNYEAQQDKSGLPNDRFSAERPEGSISTLTIQRTEQRDSAMYRCASSPTTGGVTGELFFGEGSRLTVL.

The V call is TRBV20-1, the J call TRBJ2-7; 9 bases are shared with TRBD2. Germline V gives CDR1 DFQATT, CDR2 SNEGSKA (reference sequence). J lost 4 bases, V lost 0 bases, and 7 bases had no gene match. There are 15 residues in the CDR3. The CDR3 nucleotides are TGCAGTGCTAGAGATTCGGCGGGAGGGTCATACGAGCAGTACTTC. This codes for CSARDSAGGSYEQYF.

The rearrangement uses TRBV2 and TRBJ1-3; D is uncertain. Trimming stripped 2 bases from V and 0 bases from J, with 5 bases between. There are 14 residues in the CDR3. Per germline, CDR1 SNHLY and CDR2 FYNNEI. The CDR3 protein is CASSENSSGNTIYF. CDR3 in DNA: TGTGCCAGCAGTGAAAATAGCTCTGGAAACACCATATATTTT.

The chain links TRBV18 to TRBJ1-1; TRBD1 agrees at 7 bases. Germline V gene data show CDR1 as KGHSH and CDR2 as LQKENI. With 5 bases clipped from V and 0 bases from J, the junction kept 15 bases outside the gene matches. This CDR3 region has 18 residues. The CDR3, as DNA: TGTGCCAGCTCAGCAGGACAGGATATGACGGTAATGAACACTGAAGCTTTCTTT. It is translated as CASSAGQDMTVMNTEAFF.

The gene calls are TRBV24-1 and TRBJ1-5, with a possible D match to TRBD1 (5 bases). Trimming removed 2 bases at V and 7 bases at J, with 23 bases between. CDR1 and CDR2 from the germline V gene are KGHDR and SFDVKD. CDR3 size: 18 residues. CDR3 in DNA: TGTGCCACCAGTGATTCCTCGGTCGGGCGGGGGATCGAGCAGCCCCAGCATTTT. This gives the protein CATSDSSVGRGIEQPQHF.

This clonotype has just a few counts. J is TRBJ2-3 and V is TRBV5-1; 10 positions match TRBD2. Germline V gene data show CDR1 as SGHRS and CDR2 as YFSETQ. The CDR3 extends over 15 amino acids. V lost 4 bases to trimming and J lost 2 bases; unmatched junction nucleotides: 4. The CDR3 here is CASSTLAGVTDTQYF. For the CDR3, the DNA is TGCGCCAGCAGCACCCTAGCGGGAGTCACAGATACGCAGTATTTT.

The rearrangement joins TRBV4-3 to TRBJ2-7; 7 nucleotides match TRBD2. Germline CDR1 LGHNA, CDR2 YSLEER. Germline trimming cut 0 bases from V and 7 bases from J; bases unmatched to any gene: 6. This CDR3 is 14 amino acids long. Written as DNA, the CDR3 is TGCGCCAGCAGCCAAGATGCAACAGCGGGGGAGCAGTACTTC. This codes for CASSQDATAGEQYF.

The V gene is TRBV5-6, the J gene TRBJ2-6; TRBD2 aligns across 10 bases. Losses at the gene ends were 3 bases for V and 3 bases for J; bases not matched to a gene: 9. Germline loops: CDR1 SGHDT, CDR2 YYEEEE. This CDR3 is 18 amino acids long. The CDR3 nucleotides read TGTGCCAGCAGCTCCGATGAGCGGGAGGGCCTTGGGGCCAACGTCCTGACTTTC. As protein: CASSSDEREGLGANVLTF.

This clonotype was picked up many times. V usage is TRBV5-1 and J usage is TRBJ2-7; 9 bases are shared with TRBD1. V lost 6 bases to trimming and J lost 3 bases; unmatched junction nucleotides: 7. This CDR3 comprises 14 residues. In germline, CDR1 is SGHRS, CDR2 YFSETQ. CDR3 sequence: CASKKWTGDYEQYF. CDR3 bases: TGCGCCAGCAAGAAATGGACAGGGGACTACGAGCAGTACTTC.

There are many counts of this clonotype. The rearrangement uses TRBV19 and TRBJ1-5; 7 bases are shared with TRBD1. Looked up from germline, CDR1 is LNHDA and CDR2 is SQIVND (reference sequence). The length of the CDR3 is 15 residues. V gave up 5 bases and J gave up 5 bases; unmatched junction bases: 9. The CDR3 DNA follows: TGTGCCAGTAGTCCGGGGACAGCACCCTATCAGCCCCAGCATTTT. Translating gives CASSPGTAPYQPQHF.

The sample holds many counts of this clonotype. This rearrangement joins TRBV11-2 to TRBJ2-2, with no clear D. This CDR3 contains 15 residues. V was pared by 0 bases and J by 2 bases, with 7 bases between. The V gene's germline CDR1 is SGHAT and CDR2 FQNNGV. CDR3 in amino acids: CASSLDGVNTGELFF. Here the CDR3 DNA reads TGTGCCAGCAGCTTAGATGGCGTCAACACCGGGGAGCTGTTTTTT. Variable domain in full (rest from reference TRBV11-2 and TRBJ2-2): EAGVAQSPRYKIIEKRQSVAFWCNPISGHATLYWYQQILGQGPKLLIQFQNNGVVDDSQLPKDRFSAERLKGVDSTLKIQPAKLEDSAVYLCASSLDGVNTGELFFGEGSRLTVL.

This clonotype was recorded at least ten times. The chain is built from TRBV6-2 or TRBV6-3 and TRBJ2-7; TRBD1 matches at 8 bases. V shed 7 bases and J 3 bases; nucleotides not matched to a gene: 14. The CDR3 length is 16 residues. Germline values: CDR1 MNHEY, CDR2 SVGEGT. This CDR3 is CASTNLLLDRVYEQYF. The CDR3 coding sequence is TGTGCCAGCACCAACCTCCTCTTGGACAGGGTCTACGAGCAGTACTTC.

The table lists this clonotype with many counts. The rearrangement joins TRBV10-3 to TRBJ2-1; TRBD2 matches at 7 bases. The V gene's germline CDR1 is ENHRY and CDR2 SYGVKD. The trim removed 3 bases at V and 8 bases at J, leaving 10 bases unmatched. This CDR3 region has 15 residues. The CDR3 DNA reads TGTGCCATCAGTGACGGTGGGAGGGCAAGGGATGAGCAGTTCTTC. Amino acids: CAISDGGRARDEQFF.

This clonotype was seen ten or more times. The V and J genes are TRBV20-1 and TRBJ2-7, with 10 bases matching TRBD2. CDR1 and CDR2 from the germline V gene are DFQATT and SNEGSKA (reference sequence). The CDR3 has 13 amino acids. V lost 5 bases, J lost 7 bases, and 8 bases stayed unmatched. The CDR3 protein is CSAVASGRGEQYF. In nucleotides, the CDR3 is TGCAGTGCTGTAGCTAGCGGGAGAGGTGAGCAGTACTTC.

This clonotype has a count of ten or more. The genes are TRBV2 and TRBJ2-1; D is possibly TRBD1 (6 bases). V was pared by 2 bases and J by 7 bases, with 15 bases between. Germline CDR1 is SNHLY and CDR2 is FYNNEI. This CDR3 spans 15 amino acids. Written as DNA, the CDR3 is TGTGCCAGCAGTGAATGGAAGGGGGAAGGGAATGAGCAGTTCTTC. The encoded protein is CASSEWKGEGNEQFF.